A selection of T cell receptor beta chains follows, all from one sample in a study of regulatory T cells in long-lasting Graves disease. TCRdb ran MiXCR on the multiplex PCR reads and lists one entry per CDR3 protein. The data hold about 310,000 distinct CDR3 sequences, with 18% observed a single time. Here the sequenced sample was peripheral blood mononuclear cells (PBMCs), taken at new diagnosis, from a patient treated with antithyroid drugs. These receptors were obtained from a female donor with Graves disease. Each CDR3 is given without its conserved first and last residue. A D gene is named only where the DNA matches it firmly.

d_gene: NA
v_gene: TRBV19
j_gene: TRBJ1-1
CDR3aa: ASSEDNTEAF

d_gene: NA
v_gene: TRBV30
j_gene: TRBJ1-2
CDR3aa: AWSRVAGYT

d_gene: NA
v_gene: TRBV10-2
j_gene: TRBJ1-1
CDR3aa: ASQKGWDTEAF

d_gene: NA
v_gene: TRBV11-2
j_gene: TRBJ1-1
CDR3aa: ATSATQGMNTEAF

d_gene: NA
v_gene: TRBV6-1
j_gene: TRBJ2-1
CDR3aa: ASGAEQF

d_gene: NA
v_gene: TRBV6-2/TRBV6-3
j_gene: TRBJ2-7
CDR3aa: ASRASGRSYEQY

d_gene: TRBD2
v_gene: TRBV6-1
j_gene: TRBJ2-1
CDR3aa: ASSEQIAGGPGNEQF

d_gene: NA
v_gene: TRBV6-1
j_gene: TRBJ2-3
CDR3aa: ASRFSGAPTDTQY

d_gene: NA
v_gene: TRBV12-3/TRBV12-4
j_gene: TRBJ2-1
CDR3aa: ASSLTSKNEQF

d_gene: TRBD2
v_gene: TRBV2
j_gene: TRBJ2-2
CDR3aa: ASREDIAGGESAGELF

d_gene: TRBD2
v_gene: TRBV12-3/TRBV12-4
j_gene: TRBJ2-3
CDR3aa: ASSLDQTSGRPTDTQY

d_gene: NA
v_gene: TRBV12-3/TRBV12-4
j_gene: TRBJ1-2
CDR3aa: ASSLNANYGYT

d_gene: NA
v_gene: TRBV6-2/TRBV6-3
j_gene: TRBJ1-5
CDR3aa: ASSYSRGNQPQH

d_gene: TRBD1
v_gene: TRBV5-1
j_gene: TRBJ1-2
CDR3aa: ASSLPGGVYGYT

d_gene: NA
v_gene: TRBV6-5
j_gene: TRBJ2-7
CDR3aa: ASSFDRLAPRGEQY

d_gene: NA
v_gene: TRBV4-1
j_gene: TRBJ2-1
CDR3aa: ASSQMGPYNEQF

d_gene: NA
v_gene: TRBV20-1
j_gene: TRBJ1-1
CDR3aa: SARGTRFTEAF

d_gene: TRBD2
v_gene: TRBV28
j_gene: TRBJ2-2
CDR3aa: ASTLPGGTGELF

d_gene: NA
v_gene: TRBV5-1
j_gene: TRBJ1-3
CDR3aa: ASSFSSRSGNTIY

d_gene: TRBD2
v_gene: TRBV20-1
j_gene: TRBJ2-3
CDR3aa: SARVNFGTRGWDTQY

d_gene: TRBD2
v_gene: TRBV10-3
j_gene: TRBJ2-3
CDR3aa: AISDIAGGTSTDTQY

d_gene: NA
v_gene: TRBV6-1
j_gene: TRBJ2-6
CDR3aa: AREEGPMSSGANVLT

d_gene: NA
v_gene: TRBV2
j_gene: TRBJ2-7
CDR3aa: ASSDWFQDHYEQY

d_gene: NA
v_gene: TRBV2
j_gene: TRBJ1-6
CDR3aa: ASSEAMIISPLH

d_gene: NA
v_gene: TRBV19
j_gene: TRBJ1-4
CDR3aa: ASRNRQATNEKLF

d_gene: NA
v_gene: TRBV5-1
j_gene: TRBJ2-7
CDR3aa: ASSRTPVESSYEQY

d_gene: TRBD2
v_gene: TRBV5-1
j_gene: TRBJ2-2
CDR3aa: ASTVAGVTGELF

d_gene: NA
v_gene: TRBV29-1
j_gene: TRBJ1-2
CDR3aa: SATDLLANYGYT

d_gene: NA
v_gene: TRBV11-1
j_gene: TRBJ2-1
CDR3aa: ASSRGTANEQF

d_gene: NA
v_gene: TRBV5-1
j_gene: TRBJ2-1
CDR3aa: ASTLTFSEQF

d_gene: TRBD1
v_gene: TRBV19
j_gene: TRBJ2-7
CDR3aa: ASSIQGAPHEQY

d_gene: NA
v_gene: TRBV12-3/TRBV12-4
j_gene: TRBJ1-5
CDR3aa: ASSFSNQPQH

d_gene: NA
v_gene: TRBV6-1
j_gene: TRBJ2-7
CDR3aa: ASSKGGGRSGAYEQY

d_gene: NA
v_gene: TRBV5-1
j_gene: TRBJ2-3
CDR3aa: ASSFRDPFEQY

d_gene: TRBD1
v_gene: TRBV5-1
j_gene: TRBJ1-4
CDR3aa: ASSSGTGGEKLF

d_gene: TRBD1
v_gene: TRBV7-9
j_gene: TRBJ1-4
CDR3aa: ASSPQGVDEKLF

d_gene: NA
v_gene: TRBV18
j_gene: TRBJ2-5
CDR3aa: ASSPMRVEETQY

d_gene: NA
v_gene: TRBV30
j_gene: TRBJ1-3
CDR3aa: AWSSTQRFSGNTIY

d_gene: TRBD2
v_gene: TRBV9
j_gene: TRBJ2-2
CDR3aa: ASSYAGTSGRGTGELF

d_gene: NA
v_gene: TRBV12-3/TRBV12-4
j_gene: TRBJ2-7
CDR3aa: ASSFGASRHYEQY

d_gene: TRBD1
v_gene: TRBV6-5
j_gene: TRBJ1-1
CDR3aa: ASSYSTGGTEAF

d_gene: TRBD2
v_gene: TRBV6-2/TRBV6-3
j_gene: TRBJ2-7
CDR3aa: ASSSARLAPIYEQY

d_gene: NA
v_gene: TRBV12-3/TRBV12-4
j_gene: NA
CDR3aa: ASSLGWQGGIETQY

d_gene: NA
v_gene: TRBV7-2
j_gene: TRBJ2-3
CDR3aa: ASSLAMATQY

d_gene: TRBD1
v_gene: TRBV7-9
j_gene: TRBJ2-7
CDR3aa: ASSPGQGAQEQY